These 15 T cell receptor beta chains came from one sample sequenced in a study of CD8+ T cells in alopecia areata. cDNA serving as the sequencing template came from extracted, reverse transcribed RNA. Clones were sequenced by immunoSEQ multiplex PCR, and TCRdb holds only the in-frame ones, with some missing. The sample holds around 140,000 clones, around 47% seen once. Sequenced sample: CD4+ T cells sorted from blood. The receptors here all came from a human donor with alopecia areata.

The CDR3, as DNA: TGTGCCTGGACCTTTGATGGGCGCGGGAGGTATGCTAGCACAGATACGCAGTATTTT. This translates into CAWTFDGRGRYASTDTQYF. The chain carries TRBV30 and TRBJ2-3; 8 bases agree with TRBD2. This CDR3 is 19 amino acids long. CDR1 is GTSNPN and CDR2 is SVGIG in the germline V gene (reference sequence). V lost 4 bases to trimming and J lost 0 bases; unmatched junction nucleotides: 18.

This clone was observed a handful of times. The chain uses TRBV5-1 and TRBJ2-2; 9 nucleotides match TRBD1. V was clipped by 4 bases and J by 8 bases; unmatched bases: 6. The CDR3 contains 14 residues. Looked up from germline, CDR1 is SGHRS and CDR2 is YFSETQ. CDR3 sequence (DNA): TGCGCCAGCAGCCAGGACAGGGGCGGAGGGGAGCTGTTTTTT. Its translation: CASSQDRGGGELFF.

There are a few counts of this clone. The J gene is TRBJ1-2, the V gene TRBV30; D unresolved. Germline V gene sequence: CDR1 GTSNPN, CDR2 SVGIG (reference sequence). The CDR3 sequence is 12 residues long. The V end was cut by 4 bases, the J end by 6 bases, with 12 bases between. The CDR3 loop reads CAWTRALDGYTF. DNA for the CDR3: TGTGCCTGGACGCGGGCCCTGGATGGCTACACCTTC. Looking up the rest from reference TRBV30 and TRBJ1-2 gives the full variable domain: SQTIHQWPATLVQPVGSPLSLECTVEGTSNPNLYWYRQAAGRGLQLLFYSVGIGQISSEVPQNLSASRPQDRQFILSSKKLLLSDSGFYLCAWTRALDGYTFGSGTRLTVV.

This clone was seen only a few times. The chain joins TRBV28 to TRBJ1-5; the D is unclear. The CDR3 totals 12 residues. The V end was cut by 6 bases, the J end by 7 bases, with 10 bases between. The V gene's germline CDR1 is MDHEN and CDR2 SYDVKM. This CDR3 is CASRLLTQPQHF. CDR3 nucleotides: TGTGCCAGCAGGCTTCTAACCCAGCCCCAGCATTTT.

The chain joins TRBV4-1 to TRBJ2-7, with a possible D match to TRBD1 (6 bases). The CDR3 extends over 14 amino acids. CDR1 and CDR2 from the germline V gene are MGHRA and YSYEKL. Trimming took 1 base from V and 2 from J, leaving 9 bases between them. The CDR3 loop is CASSQAGQTYEQYF. The CDR3 DNA sequence: TGCGCCAGCAGCCAAGCGGGACAAACCTACGAGCAGTACTTC.

The J gene is TRBJ2-6, the V gene TRBV5-1; 10 positions agree with TRBD1. Germline CDR1 reads SGHRS; CDR2 reads YFSETQ. V shed 3 bases, J shed 12 bases, and the junction held 6 bases outside the gene matches. The CDR3 loop spans 14 amino acids. CDR3 in amino acids: CASSSGTGESVLTF. The CDR3 region has the DNA TGCGCCAGCAGCTCCGGGACAGGGGAGAGCGTCCTGACTTTC.

This rearrangement joins TRBV6-6 to TRBJ2-7; the D is unclear. The germline gives CDR1 MNHNY, CDR2 SVGAGI (reference sequence). Trimming shortened V by 0 bases and J by 4 bases, and 7 bases separated the two germline ends. The CDR3 spans 13 residues. The CDR3 DNA sequence: TGTGCCAGCAGTTACTCTGTAGGGTACGAGCAGTACTTC. This translates into CASSYSVGYEQYF.

This chain uses TRBV27 with TRBJ2-1, with 7 bases identical to TRBD2. Germline V gene sequence: CDR1 MNHEY, CDR2 SMNVEV (reference sequence). The CDR3 is made up of 13 amino acids. Trimming cost V 5 bases and J 10 bases; bases outside gene matches: 8. The DNA of the CDR3 is TGTGCCAGCAGTAGAGCGGGAAGGGAGGAGCAGTTCTTC. Translated, it gives CASSRAGREEQFF.

The rearrangement links TRBV5-1 to TRBJ2-1, with 9 positions matching TRBD2. Germline lookup yields CDR1 SGHRS and CDR2 YFSETQ. CDR3 length: 16 amino acids. J was trimmed by 4 bases and V by 4 bases; bases with no gene match: 9. CDR3 sequence (DNA): TGCGCCAGCAGCAAGTTAGCGGGAGCTACGTACAATGAGCAGTTCTTC. Amino acid sequence: CASSKLAGATYNEQFF.

The rearrangement links TRBV6-5 to TRBJ2-1; possibly TRBD1 for D (6 bases). This CDR3 has 13 amino acids. Between the trimmed V and J ends, which lost 10 bases and 6 bases, there was a span of 16 bases. Germline CDR1 MNHEY, CDR2 SVGAGI. CDR3 in DNA: TGTGCCACCGCCGGGACAACTGCCAATGAGCAGTTCTTC. It is translated as CATAGTTANEQFF.

The table lists this clone with a few counts. The genes are TRBV28 and TRBJ2-3, with TRBD1 matching 12 bases. Germline values: CDR1 MDHEN, CDR2 SYDVKM. Unmatched junction bases numbered 7, after V lost 4 bases and J lost 5 bases. The CDR3 spans 16 residues. The CDR3 nucleotides read TGTGCCAGCAGTTCGACGGGACAGGGGGCCGGAGATACGCAGTATTTT. This translates into CASSSTGQGAGDTQYF.

This clone has only a few counts. The CDR3 nucleotides read TGTGCCAGCAGGCCAGGGAGCCCAGATACGCAGTATTTT. Protein product: CASRPGSPDTQYF. The V call is TRBV28, the J call TRBJ2-3; either TRBD1 or TRBD2 may fit D (5 bases each). The CDR3 covers 13 residues. The V gene lost 6 bases and the J gene lost 4 bases, with 11 bases spanning the gap. CDR1 and CDR2 from the germline V gene are MDHEN and SYDVKM.

This chain joins TRBV5-4 and TRBJ2-7; D gene ambiguous. Germline CDR1 is SGHNT and CDR2 is YYREEE (reference sequence). This CDR3 comprises 12 residues. Between the trimmed V and J ends, which lost 2 bases and 6 bases, there was a span of 9 bases. The CDR3 DNA is TGTGCCAGCAGCTTCCCAGGCGGCGAGCAGTACTTC. Encoded protein: CASSFPGGEQYF.

The chain couples TRBV30 to TRBJ2-3; 12 bases line up with TRBD2. Germline CDR1 and CDR2: GTSNPN and SVGIG (reference sequence). The CDR3 covers 14 residues. The V and J ends lost 2 bases and 8 bases, in that order; junction bases with no gene match: 5. The CDR3 sequence is CAWSLLAGGATQYF. Here the CDR3 DNA reads TGTGCCTGGAGTTTACTAGCGGGAGGTGCTACGCAGTATTTT.

The chain employs TRBV11-2 and TRBJ1-1; D remains unclear. The V end was cut by 2 bases, the J end by 5 bases, with 9 bases between. CDR3 size: 13 residues. The germline CDR1 and CDR2 sequences are SGHAT and FQNNGV. The CDR3 loop is CASSLLAETEAFF. Here the CDR3 DNA reads TGTGCCAGCAGCTTACTGGCGGAGACTGAAGCTTTCTTT.